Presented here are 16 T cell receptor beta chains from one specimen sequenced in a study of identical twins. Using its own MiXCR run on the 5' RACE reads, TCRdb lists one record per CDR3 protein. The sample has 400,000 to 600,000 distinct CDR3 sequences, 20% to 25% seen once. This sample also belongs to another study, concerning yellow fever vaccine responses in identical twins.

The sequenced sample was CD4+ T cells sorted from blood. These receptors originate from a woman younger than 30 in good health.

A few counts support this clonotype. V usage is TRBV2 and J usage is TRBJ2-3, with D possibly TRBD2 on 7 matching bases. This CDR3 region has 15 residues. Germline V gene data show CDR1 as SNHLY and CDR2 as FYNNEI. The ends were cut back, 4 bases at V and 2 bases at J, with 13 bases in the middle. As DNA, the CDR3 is TGTGCCAGCAGTGTGGGGGGGCCTTTCACAGATACGCAGTATTTT. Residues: CASSVGGPFTDTQYF. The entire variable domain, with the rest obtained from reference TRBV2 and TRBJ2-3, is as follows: EPEVTQTPSHQVTQMGQEVILRCVPISNHLYFYWYRQILGQKVEFLVSFYNNEISEKSEIFDDQFSVERPDGSNFTLKIRSTKLEDSAMYFCASSVGGPFTDTQYFGPGTRLTVL.

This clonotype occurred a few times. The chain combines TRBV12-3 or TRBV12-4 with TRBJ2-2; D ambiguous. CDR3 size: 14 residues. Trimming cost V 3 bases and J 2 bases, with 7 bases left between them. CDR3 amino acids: CASSLYPNTGELFF. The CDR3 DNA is TGTGCCAGCAGTTTGTATCCCAACACCGGGGAGCTGTTTTTT.

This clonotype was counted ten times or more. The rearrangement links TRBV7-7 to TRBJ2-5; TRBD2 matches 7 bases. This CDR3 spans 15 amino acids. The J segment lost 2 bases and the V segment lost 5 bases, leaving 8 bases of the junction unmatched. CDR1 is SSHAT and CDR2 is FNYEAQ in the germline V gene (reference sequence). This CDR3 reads CASSTSWGGQETQYF. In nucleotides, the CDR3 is TGTGCCAGCAGCACCTCGTGGGGGGGTCAAGAGACCCAGTACTTC.

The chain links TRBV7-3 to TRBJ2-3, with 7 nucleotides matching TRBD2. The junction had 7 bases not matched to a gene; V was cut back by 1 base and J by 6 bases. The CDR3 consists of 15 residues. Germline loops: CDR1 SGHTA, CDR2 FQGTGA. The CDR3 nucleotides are TGTGCCAGCAGCTTAATGGCGGGAGCGTGGGATACGCAGTATTTT. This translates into CASSLMAGAWDTQYF.

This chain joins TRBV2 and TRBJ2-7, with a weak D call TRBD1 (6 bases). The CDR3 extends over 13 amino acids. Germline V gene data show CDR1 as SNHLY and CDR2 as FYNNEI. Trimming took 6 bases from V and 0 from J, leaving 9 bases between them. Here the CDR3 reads CASRGASSYEQYF. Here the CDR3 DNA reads TGTGCCAGCAGGGGGGCGAGCTCCTACGAGCAGTACTTC.

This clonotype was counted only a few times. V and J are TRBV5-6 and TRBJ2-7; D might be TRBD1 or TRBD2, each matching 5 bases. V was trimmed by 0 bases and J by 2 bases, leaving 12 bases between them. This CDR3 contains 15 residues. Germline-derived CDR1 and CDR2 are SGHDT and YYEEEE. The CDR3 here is CASSLGEGPTYEQYF. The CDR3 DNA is TGTGCCAGCAGCTTGGGAGAGGGACCGACCTACGAGCAGTACTTC.

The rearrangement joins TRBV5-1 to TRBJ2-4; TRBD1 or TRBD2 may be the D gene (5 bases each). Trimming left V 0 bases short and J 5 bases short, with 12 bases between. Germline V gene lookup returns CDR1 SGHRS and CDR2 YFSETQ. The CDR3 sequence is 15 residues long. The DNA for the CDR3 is TGCGCCAGCAGCTTGGCCTTTGGGGGTCAAAACATTCAGTACTTC. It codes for CASSLAFGGQNIQYF.

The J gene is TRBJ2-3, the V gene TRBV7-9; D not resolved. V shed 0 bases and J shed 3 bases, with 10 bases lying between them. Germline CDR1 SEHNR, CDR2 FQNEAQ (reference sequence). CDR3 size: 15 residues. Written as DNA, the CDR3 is TGTGCCAGCAGCTTAGCGCTTGCGGATACAGATACGCAGTATTTT. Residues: CASSLALADTDTQYF.

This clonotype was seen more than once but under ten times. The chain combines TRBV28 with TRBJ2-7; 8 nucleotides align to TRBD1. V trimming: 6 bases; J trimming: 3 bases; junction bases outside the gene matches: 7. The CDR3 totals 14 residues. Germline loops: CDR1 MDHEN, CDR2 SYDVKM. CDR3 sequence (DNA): TGTGCCAGCAGCCGATCGGACAGGGTCTACGAGCAGTACGTC. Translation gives CASSRSDRVYEQYV.

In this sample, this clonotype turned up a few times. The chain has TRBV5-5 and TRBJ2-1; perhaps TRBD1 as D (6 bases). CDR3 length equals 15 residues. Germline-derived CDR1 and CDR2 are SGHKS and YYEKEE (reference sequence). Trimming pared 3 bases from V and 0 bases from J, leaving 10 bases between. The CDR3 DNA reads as TGTGCCAGCAGCTCAGGGGCCAGCTCCTACAATGAGCAGTTCTTC. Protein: CASSSGASSYNEQFF.

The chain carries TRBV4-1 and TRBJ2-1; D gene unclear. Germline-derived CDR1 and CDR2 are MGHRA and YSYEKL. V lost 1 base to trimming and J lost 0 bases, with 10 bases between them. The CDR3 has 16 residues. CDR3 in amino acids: CASSQGLWSSYNEQFF. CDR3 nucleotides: TGCGCCAGCAGCCAAGGTCTCTGGAGCTCCTACAATGAGCAGTTCTTC.

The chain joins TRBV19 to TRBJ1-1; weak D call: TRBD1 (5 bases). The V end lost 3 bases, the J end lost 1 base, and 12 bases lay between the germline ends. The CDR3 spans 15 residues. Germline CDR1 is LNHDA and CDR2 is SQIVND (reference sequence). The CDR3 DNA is TGTGCCAGTAGTATCGCCGGGGCAGCGAACACTGAAGCTTTCTTT. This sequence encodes CASSIAGAANTEAFF.

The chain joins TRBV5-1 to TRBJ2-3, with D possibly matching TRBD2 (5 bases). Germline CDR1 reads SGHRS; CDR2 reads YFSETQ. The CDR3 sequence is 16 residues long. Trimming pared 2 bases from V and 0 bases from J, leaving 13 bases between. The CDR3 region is CASSLEGVPSTDTQYF. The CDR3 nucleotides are TGCGCCAGCAGCTTAGAGGGAGTACCTAGCACAGATACGCAGTATTTT.

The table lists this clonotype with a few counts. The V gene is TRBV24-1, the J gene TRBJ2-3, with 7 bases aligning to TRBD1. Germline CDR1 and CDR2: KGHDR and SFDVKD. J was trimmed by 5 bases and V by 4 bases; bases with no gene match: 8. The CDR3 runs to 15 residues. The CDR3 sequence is CATSDQDRFRDTQYF. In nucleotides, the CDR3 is TGTGCCACCAGTGACCAGGACAGGTTCAGAGATACGCAGTATTTT.

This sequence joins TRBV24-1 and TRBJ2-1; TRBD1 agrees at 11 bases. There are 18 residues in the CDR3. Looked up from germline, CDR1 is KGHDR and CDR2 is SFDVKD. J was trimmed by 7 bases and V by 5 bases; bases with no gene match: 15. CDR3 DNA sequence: TGTGCCACCAGTGTCCCTCTACCCTCCGGGACAGGGGGAAATGAGCAGTTCTTC. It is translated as CATSVPLPSGTGGNEQFF.

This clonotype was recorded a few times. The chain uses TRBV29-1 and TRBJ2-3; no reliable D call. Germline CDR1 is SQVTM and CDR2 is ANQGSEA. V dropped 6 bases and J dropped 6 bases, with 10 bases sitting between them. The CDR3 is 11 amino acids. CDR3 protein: CSVRVLDTQYF. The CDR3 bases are TGCAGCGTCCGCGTATTGGATACGCAGTATTTT.